One sample yielded the 4 T cell receptor beta chains listed below, sequenced in a study of shared clonotypes between healthy human individuals. As defined, naive CD8 cells were CD45RO-negative and positively selected for CCR7, with terminally differentiated effector memory CD45RA+ cells excluded. Method: immunoSEQ multiplex PCR; TCRdb's copy keeps in-frame clones and lacks some. The data contain about 2.1 million clones, about 94% of them singletons. Material for sequencing was naive CD8+ T cells from PBMCs. These receptors all come from a man aged 18 to 29 in good health. Some clones in this sample may be carry-over from other donors' samples.

V usage is TRBV27 and J usage is TRBJ1-4; the D is unclear. Trimming left V 1 base short and J 8 bases short, with 8 bases between. CDR3 length: 13 amino acids. CDR1 MNHEY and CDR2 SMNVEV come from the germline V gene (reference sequence). CDR3 residues: CASSLYIGEKLFF. The CDR3 DNA is TGTGCCAGCAGTTTATACATCGGGGAAAAACTGTTTTTT.

The rearrangement links TRBV5-8 to TRBJ2-3; D may be TRBD2 (5 bases). Germline V CDR1 and CDR2: SGHTS, YDEGEE. The CDR3 is 15 residues long. The germline V and J ends were trimmed by 4 bases and 4 bases, with 16 bases remaining between them. The CDR3 region has the DNA TGTGCCAGCAGCAGCGACTATGGGTACCCAGATACGCAGTATTTT. This codes for CASSSDYGYPDTQYF.

CDR3 coding DNA: TGTGCCAGCAGCTTAGGCCTTGGGACACCTAACACTGAAGCTTTCTTT. This encodes CASSLGLGTPNTEAFF. The rearrangement joins TRBV13 to TRBJ1-1, with D maybe TRBD1 (6 bases). The V gene's germline CDR1 is PRHDT and CDR2 FYEKMQ (reference sequence). This CDR3 is built from 16 residues. V was pared by 0 bases and J by 2 bases, with 13 bases between.

V and J are TRBV5-8 and TRBJ1-1; D perhaps matches TRBD1 (6 bases). Germline V CDR1 and CDR2: SGHTS, YDEGEE. Trimming left V 2 bases short and J 0 bases short, with 11 bases between. The CDR3 contains 15 residues. CDR3 bases: TGTGCCAGCAGCTTCACAGGGCTACTGAACACTGAAGCTTTCTTT. It codes for CASSFTGLLNTEAFF.